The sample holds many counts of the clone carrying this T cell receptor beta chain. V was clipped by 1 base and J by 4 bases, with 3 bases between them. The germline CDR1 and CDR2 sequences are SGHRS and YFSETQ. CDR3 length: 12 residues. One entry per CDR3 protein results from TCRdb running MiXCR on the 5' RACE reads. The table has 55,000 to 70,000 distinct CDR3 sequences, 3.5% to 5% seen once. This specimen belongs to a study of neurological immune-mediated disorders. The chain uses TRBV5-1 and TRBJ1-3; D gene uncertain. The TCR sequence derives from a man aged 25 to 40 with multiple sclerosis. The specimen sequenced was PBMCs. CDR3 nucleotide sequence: TGCGCCAGCAGCTTGATGGGAAACACCATATATTTT. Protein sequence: CASSLMGNTIYF.